The rows below give T cell receptor beta chains drawn from one sample of a study of shared clonotypes between healthy human individuals. This table comes from immunoSEQ multiplex PCR, and its TCRdb copy is limited to in-frame clones, with some not included. Altogether approximately 810,000 clones are present, about 92% being singletons, with the ten largest covering 24%. The sequenced sample was naive CD8+ T cells sorted from blood. These receptors were taken from a young man in good health. Both conserved end residues are part of each CDR3. D genes are given only for firm matches. Not every row has a clone size; where given, it reads once, few, many or a size class.

J | D | V | size | CDR3 | DNA
TRBJ1-1 | TRBD1 | TRBV5-1 | NA | CASSWLQGADVTEAFF | TGCGCCAGCAGCTGGTTACAGGGGGCTGACGTTACTGAAGCTTTCTTT
TRBJ2-1 | NA | TRBV15 | NA | CATSRGDYNEQFF | TGTGCCACCAGCAGGGGGGACTACAATGAGCAGTTCTTC
TRBJ2-7 | TRBD2 | TRBV28 | NA | CASSTSGSGYEQYF | TGTGCCAGCAGCACTAGCGGAAGTGGCTACGAGCAGTACTTC
TRBJ1-1 | TRBD1 | TRBV28 | NA | CASSLPDRGAEAFF | TGTGCCAGCAGTCTCCCTGACAGGGGTGCTGAAGCTTTCTTT
TRBJ2-7 | NA | TRBV7-8 | NA | CASSLVSQAYEQYF | TGTGCCAGCAGCTTAGTATCACAGGCCTACGAGCAGTACTTC
TRBJ2-7 | TRBD1 | TRBV7-2 | NA | CASSLGDRGYEQYF | TGTGCCAGCAGCTTAGGGGACAGGGGGTACGAGCAGTACTTC
TRBJ2-7 | NA | TRBV7-9 | NA | CASSLSTGPHTISYEQYF | TGTGCCAGCAGCTTATCAACAGGACCACACACAATCTCCTACGAGCAGTACTTC
TRBJ2-4 | NA | TRBV7-9 | once | CASSSGFGSEPLAKNIQYF | TGTGCCAGCAGCTCGGGTTTTGGTAGCGAACCTCTAGCCAAAAACATTCAGTACTTC
TRBJ2-5 | NA | TRBV5-8 | NA | CASSLRDSFAETQYF | TGTGCCAGCAGCTTGAGGGATAGTTTCGCAGAGACCCAGTACTTC
TRBJ1-5 | NA | TRBV27 | NA | CASSLIGGNQPQHF | TGTGCCAGCAGCTTAATAGGAGGCAATCAGCCCCAGCATTTT
TRBJ2-7 | NA | TRBV10-1 | NA | CASSEGTSYEQYF | TGCGCCAGCAGTGAAGGGACCAGCTACGAGCAGTACTTC
TRBJ2-1 | NA | TRBV5-1 | NA | CASSSPQGNEQFF | TGCGCCAGCAGCTCCCCCCAGGGCAATGAGCAGTTCTTC
TRBJ2-1 | TRBD1 | TRBV5-6 | NA | CASSLYGRGRVNEQFF | TGTGCCAGCAGCTTGTACGGCAGGGGGCGAGTGAATGAGCAGTTCTTC
TRBJ2-3 | NA | TRBV27 | NA | CASSSPGTTPDNTQYF | TGTGCCAGCAGCTCTCCGGGGACGACCCCGGATAATACGCAGTATTTT
TRBJ2-7 | TRBD2 | TRBV27 | NA | CASITGGEQYF | TGTGCCAGCATAACGGGGGGCGAGCAGTACTTC
TRBJ1-1 | NA | TRBV27 | NA | CASSFGTLNTEAFF | TGTGCCAGCAGTTTCGGGACATTGAACACTGAAGCTTTCTTT
TRBJ2-7 | TRBD1 | TRBV27 | NA | CASSLARDSSYEQYF | TGTGCCAGCAGCTTAGCCAGGGACAGCTCCTACGAGCAGTACTTC
TRBJ2-2 | NA | TRBV7-7 | NA | CASSPLLGGELFF | TGTGCTAGCAGCCCCTTATTGGGGGGGGAGCTGTTTTTT
TRBJ2-3 | NA | TRBV4-1 | NA | CASSQVFTTQYF | TGCGCCAGCAGCCAAGTCTTTACTACGCAGTATTTT
TRBJ2-3 | NA | TRBV11-2 | NA | CASSLDLVGADTQYF | TGTGCCAGCAGCTTAGATCTAGTGGGTGCAGATACGCAGTATTTT
TRBJ2-7 | NA | TRBV7-2 | NA | CASSSPPIRRWNSYEQYF | TGTGCCAGCAGCTCCCCCCCAATTAGGAGATGGAACTCCTACGAGCAGTACTTC
TRBJ1-1 | NA | TRBV21-1 | NA | CASSKVRRLGMNTEAFF | TGTGCCAGCAGCAAAGTTCGCAGGCTGGGAATGAACACTGAAGCTTTCTTT
TRBJ2-3 | NA | TRBV27 | NA | CASSLGRRDTQYF | TGTGCCAGCAGTTTGGGGAGGCGTGATACGCAGTATTTT
TRBJ1-5 | NA | TRBV27 | NA | CASSPWRDLNQPQHF | TGTGCCAGCAGTCCCTGGAGGGACCTAAATCAGCCCCAGCATTTT
TRBJ2-5 | NA | TRBV15 | NA | CATSRVSETQYF | TGTGCCACCAGCAGAGTATCGGAGACCCAGTACTTC
TRBJ2-1 | NA | TRBV19 | NA | CASSIWDSGTINNEQFF | TGTGCCAGTAGTATTTGGGACAGCGGGACTATAAACAATGAGCAGTTCTTC